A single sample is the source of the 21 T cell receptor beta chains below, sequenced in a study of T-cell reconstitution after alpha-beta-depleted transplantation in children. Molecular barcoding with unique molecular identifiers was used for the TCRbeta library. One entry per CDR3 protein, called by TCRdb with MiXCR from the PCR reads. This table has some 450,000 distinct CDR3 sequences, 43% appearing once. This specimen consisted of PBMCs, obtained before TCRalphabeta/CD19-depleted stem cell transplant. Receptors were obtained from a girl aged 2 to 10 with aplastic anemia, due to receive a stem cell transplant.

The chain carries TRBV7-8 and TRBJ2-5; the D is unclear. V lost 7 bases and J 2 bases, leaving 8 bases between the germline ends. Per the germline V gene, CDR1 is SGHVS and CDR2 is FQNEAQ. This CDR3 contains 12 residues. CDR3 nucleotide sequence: TGTGCCAGCACCGAAGATCAAGAGACCCAGTACTTC. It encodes CASTEDQETQYF.

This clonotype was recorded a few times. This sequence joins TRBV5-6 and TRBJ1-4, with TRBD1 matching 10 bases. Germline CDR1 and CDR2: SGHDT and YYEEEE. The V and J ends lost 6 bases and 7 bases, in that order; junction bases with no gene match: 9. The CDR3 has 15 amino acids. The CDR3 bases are TGTGCCAGCAACCGAGCCGGGACAGGGGCTGAAAAACTGTTTTTT. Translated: CASNRAGTGAEKLFF.

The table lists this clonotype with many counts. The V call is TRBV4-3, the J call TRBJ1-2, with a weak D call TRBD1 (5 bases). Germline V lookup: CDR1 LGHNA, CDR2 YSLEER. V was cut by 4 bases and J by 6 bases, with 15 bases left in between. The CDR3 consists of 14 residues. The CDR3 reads CASSLYRQPNGYTF. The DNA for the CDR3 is TGCGCCAGCAGCCTTTACCGACAGCCCAATGGCTACACCTTC.

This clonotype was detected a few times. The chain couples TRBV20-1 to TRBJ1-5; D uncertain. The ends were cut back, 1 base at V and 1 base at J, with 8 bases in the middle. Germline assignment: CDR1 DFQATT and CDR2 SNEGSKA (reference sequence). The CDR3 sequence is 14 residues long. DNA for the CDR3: TGCAGTGCTAGAGTTGGGGAAAGCAATCAGCCCCAGCATTTT. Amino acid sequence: CSARVGESNQPQHF.

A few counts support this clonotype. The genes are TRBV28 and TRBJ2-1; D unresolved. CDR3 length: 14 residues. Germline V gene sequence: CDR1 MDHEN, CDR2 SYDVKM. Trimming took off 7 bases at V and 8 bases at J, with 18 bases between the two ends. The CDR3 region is CASTVREAPDEQFF. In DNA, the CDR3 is TGTGCCAGCACCGTCCGCGAGGCGCCCGATGAGCAGTTCTTC. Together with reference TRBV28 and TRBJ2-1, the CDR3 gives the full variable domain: DVKVTQSSRYLVKRTGEKVFLECVQDMDHENMFWYRQDPGLGLRLIYFSYDVKMKEKGDIPEGYSVSREKKERFSLILESASTNQTSMYLCASTVREAPDEQFFGPGTRLTVL.

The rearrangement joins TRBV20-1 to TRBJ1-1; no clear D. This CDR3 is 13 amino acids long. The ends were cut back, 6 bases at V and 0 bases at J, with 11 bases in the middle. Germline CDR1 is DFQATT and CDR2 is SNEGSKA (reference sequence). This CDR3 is CSAIDGVNTEAFF. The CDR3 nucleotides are TGCAGTGCCATAGATGGAGTGAACACTGAAGCTTTCTTT.

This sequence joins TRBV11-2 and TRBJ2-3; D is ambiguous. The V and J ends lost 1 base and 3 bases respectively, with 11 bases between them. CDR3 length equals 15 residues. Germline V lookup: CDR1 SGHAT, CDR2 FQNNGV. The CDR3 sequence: CASSLVGVGTDTQYF. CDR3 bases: TGTGCCAGCAGCTTAGTTGGGGTCGGGACAGATACGCAGTATTTT. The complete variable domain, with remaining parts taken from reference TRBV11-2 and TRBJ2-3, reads EAGVAQSPRYKIIEKRQSVAFWCNPISGHATLYWYQQILGQGPKLLIQFQNNGVVDDSQLPKDRFSAERLKGVDSTLKIQPAKLEDSAVYLCASSLVGVGTDTQYFGPGTRLTVL.

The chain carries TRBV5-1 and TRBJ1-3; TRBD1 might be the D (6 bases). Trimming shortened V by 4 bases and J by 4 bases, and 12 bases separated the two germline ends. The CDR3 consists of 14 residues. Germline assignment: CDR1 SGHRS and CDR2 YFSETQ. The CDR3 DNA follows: TGCGCCAGCAGCGAGGGACAAGAAGGAAACACCATATATTTT. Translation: CASSEGQEGNTIYF.

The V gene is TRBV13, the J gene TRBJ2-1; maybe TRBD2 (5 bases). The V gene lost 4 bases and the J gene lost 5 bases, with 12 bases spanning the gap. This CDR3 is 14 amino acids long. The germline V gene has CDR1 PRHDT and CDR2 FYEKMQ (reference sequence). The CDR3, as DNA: TGTGCCAGCAGCTACTGGACTTCTAACAATGAGCAGTTCTTC. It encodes CASSYWTSNNEQFF.

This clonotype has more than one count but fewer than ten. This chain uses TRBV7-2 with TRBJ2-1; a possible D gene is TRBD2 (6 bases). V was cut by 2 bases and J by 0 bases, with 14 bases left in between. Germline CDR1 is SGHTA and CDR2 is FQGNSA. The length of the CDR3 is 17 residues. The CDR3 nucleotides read TGTGCCAGCAGCTTAAGTACCGGGACTTACTCCTACAATGAGCAGTTCTTC. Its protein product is CASSLSTGTYSYNEQFF.

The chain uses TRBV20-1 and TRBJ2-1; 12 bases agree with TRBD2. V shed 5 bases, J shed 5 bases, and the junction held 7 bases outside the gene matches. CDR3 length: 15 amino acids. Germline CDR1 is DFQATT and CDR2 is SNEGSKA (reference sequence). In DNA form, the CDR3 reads TGCAGTGCTTTAACTAGCGGGAGGAACCACAATGAGCAGTTCTTC. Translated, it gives CSALTSGRNHNEQFF.

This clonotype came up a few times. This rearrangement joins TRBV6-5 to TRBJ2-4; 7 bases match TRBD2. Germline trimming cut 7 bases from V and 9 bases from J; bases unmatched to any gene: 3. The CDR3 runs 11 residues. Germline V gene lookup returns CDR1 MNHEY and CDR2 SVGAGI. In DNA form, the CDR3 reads TGTGCCAGCATCTGGGGGGGCATTCAGTACTTC. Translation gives CASIWGGIQYF.

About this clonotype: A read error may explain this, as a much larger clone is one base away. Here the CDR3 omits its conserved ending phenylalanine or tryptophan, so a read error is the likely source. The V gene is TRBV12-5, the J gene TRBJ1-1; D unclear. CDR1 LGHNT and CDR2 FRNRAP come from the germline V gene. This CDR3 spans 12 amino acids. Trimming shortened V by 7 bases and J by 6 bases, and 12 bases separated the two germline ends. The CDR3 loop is CASALPGAEAFL. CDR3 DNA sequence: TGTGCTAGTGCCCTCCCTGGCGCTGAAGCTTTCTTG.

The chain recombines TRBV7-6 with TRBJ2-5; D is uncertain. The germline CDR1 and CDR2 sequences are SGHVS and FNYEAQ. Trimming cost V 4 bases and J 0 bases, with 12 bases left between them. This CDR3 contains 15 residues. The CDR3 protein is CASSSAVAYQETQYF. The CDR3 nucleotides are TGTGCCAGCAGCTCGGCTGTGGCGTACCAAGAGACCCAGTACTTC.

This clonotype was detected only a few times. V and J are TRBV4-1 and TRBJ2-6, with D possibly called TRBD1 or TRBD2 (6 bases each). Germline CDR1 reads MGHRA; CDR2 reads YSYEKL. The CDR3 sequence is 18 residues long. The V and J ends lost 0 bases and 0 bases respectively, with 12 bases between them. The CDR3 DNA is TGCGCCAGCAGCCAAGATCCGGGGGCGTTCTCTGGGGCCAACGTCCTGACTTTC. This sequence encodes CASSQDPGAFSGANVLTF.

The chain's CDR3 is CASSSGQGSHEQYF. CDR3 nucleotides: TGTGCCAGCAGTTCCGGGCAGGGGTCCCACGAGCAGTACTTC. This chain joins TRBV12-3 or TRBV12-4 and TRBJ2-7; D is perhaps TRBD1 (6 bases). The CDR3 extends over 14 amino acids. With 4 bases removed from V and 5 bases from J, the gap between germline ends came to 15 bases.

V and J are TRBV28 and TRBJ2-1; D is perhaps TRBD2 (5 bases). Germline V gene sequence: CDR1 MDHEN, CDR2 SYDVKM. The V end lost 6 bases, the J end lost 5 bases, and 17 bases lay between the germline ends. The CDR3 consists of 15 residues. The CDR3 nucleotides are TGTGCCAGCAGCCCGCCCCTGGGAGTAGACAATGAGCAGTTCTTC. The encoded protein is CASSPPLGVDNEQFF.

The DNA of the CDR3 is TGCGCCAGCAGCTCCCAGCGGGGGGGCCGGACGCAGTATTTT. Residues: CASSSQRGGRTQYF. The rearrangement uses TRBV5-1 and TRBJ2-3; TRBD2 agrees at 10 bases. J lost 9 bases, V lost 3 bases, and 7 bases had no gene match. The germline V gene has CDR1 SGHRS and CDR2 YFSETQ. The CDR3 has 14 residues.

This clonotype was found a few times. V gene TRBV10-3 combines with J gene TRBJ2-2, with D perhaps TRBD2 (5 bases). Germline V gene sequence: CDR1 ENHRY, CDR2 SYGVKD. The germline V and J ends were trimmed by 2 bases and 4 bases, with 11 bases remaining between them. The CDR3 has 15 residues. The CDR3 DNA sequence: TGTGCCATCAGTGAGCACCAACTAGGCACCGGGGAGCTGTTTTTT. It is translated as CAISEHQLGTGELFF.

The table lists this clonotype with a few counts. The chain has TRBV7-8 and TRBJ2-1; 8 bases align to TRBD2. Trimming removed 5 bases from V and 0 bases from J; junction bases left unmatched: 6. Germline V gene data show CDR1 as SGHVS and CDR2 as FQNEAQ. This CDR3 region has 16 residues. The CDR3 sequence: CASSPRGGPSYNEQFF. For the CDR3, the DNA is TGTGCCAGCAGCCCTCGGGGGGGGCCCTCCTACAATGAGCAGTTCTTC.

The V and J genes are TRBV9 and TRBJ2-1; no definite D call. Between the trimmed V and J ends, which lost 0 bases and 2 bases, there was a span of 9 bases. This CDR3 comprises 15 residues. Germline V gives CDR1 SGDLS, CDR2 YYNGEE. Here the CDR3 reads CASSVGNNPYNEQFF. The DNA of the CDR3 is TGTGCCAGCAGCGTAGGTAACAACCCCTACAATGAGCAGTTCTTC.